Presented here are 25 T cell receptor beta chains from one specimen sequenced in a study of Ad26.COV2.S vaccination and SARS-CoV-2 variants. Sequencing used immunoSEQ multiplex PCR; TCRdb keeps in-frame clones, though not all of them. The data show approximately 400,000 clones, with about 90% seen just once and 3% to 4% held by the top ten. The starting material was peripheral blood, obtained after recovery from COVID-19. The receptors derive from a human donor who had recovered from COVID-19.

DNA of the CDR3: TGTGCCAGCAGTTTGGGGATTGGAGGGACCAGCCCTACAGATACGCAGTATTTT. Residues: CASSLGIGGTSPTDTQYF. The chain combines TRBV28 with TRBJ2-3; weak D call: TRBD2 (6 bases). The V gene lost 3 bases and the J gene lost 3 bases, with 22 bases spanning the gap. This CDR3 contains 18 residues. Germline CDR1 and CDR2: MDHEN and SYDVKM. Full variable domain (remainder filled in from reference TRBV28 and TRBJ2-3): DVKVTQSSRYLVKRTGEKVFLECVQDMDHENMFWYRQDPGLGLRLIYFSYDVKMKEKGDIPEGYSVSREKKERFSLILESASTNQTSMYLCASSLGIGGTSPTDTQYFGPGTRLTVL.

The chain joins TRBV5-1 to TRBJ2-1; weak D call: TRBD1 (5 bases). The CDR3 totals 14 residues. Germline CDR1 is SGHRS and CDR2 is YFSETQ. V gave up 0 bases and J gave up 8 bases, with 12 bases separating them. CDR3 residues: CASSLDQGRDEQFF. The CDR3 DNA follows: TGCGCCAGCAGCTTGGACCAGGGTAGGGATGAGCAGTTCTTC.

Notes on this clone: Compared with germline, one end of the junction differs, possibly owing to a read error. The chain links TRBV7-4 to TRBJ1-1; tentative D call: TRBD1 (5 bases). Germline V gene sequence: CDR1 SGHVT, CDR2 SQSDAQ. CDR3 length: 12 amino acids. CDR3 amino acids: CASRLGGQKAFF. The CDR3 DNA follows: TGTGCCAGCAGGTTAGGTGGACAAAAGGCTTTCTTT.

This clone appeared a single time. The chain carries TRBV7-9 and TRBJ2-5; 7 nucleotides align to TRBD2. CDR3 length equals 17 residues. V shed 2 bases, J shed 1 base, and the junction held 10 bases outside the gene matches. Germline V gives CDR1 SEHNR, CDR2 FQNEAQ (reference sequence). CDR3: CASSLNGEGMVQETQYF. The CDR3 DNA is TGTGCCAGCAGCTTAAATGGGGAGGGAATGGTCCAAGAGACCCAGTACTTC.

This clone has just one count. The chain joins TRBV27 to TRBJ1-5; 7 bases match TRBD1. CDR3 length equals 13 residues. V shed 5 bases and J 10 bases; nucleotides not matched to a gene: 8. The germline CDR1 and CDR2 sequences are MNHEY and SMNVEV (reference sequence). This CDR3 reads CASSTGDDRPQHF. The CDR3 DNA sequence: TGTGCCAGCAGTACAGGGGATGATCGACCCCAGCATTTT.

This chain uses TRBV6-5 with TRBJ2-3; D might be TRBD1 or TRBD2, each matching 5 bases. The CDR3 consists of 11 residues. Germline V gene data show CDR1 as MNHEY and CDR2 as SVGAGI. Between the trimmed V and J ends, which lost 6 bases and 9 bases, there was a span of 10 bases. CDR3 protein: CASRLGVTQYF. The CDR3 DNA sequence: TGTGCCAGCAGATTGGGGGTAACGCAGTATTTT.

The gene calls are TRBV5-6 and TRBJ1-1, with D possibly TRBD1 on 6 matching bases. Germline V gives CDR1 SGHDT, CDR2 YYEEEE. V gave up 4 bases and J gave up 3 bases, with 13 bases separating them. This CDR3 comprises 14 residues. The CDR3 DNA follows: TGTGCCAGCAGCCAAGGGGGGGGCTACACTGAAGCTTTCTTT. Residues: CASSQGGGYTEAFF.

The V call is TRBV2, the J call TRBJ2-7; the match to TRBD2 covers 7 bases. Trimming at V came to 1 base and at J to 5 bases, leaving 2 bases not matched to a gene. CDR1 and CDR2 from the germline V gene are SNHLY and FYNNEI. The CDR3 length is 13 residues. The CDR3 DNA sequence: TGTGCCAGCAGTGAAGTGGGGGGGGACGAGCAGTACTTC. It yields the protein CASSEVGGDEQYF.

The V gene is TRBV3-1 (or the pseudogene TRBV3-2), the J gene TRBJ1-1; D remains unclear. This CDR3 contains 14 residues. V was shortened by 2 bases and J by 4 bases, with 11 bases between the two germline ends. Germline assignment: CDR1 LGHDT and CDR2 YNNKEL (reference sequence). The CDR3 DNA follows: TGTGCCAGCAGCCAATTTGCGGGGAGCACTGAAGCTTTCTTT. Encoded protein: CASSQFAGSTEAFF.

The V and J genes are TRBV6-5 and TRBJ1-2; D unresolved. This CDR3 spans 13 amino acids. V dropped 2 bases and J dropped 9 bases, with 13 bases sitting between them. From germline, CDR1 is MNHEY and CDR2 SVGAGI. The CDR3 sequence is CASSYGSKGSYTF. The CDR3 DNA reads as TGTGCCAGCAGTTACGGTAGCAAGGGCAGCTACACCTTC.

The rearrangement joins TRBV4-1 to TRBJ2-3, with 10 positions matching TRBD2. Germline V gene lookup returns CDR1 MGHRA and CDR2 YSYEKL. The J segment lost 4 bases and the V segment lost 0 bases, leaving 13 bases of the junction unmatched. This CDR3 is 19 amino acids long. As DNA, the CDR3 is TGCGCCAGCAGCCAAGATCCAGCGGGGGGGCAGGGTGTTTCAGATACGCAGTATTTT. Amino acid sequence: CASSQDPAGGQGVSDTQYF.

The chain couples TRBV19 to TRBJ2-3, with 10 bases fitting TRBD2. Germline values: CDR1 LNHDA, CDR2 SQIVND (reference sequence). Unmatched junction bases numbered 8, after V lost 7 bases and J lost 1 base. The CDR3 has 16 residues. The CDR3 DNA reads as TGTGCCAGTATCCCCAGCGGGGGGGGAGGCACAGATACGCAGTATTTT. Residues: CASIPSGGGGTDTQYF.

The CDR3 region is CASSSPGWEQYF. In DNA form, the CDR3 reads TGTGCCAGCAGTTCCCCGGGTTGGGAACAGTACTTC. The chain carries TRBV27 and TRBJ2-7, with D unclear. Between the trimmed V and J ends, which lost 4 bases and 10 bases, there was a span of 14 bases. The CDR3 is made up of 12 amino acids. CDR1 MNHEY and CDR2 SMNVEV come from the germline V gene (reference sequence).

The rearrangement joins TRBV9 to TRBJ2-3; tentative D call: TRBD2 (5 bases). The length of the CDR3 is 14 residues. CDR1 and CDR2 from the germline V gene are SGDLS and YYNGEE. The V end was cut by 4 bases, the J end by 5 bases, with 14 bases between. The CDR3 DNA follows: TGTGCCAGCAGCCATCTAGCTTTGGGAGATACGCAGTATTTT. Its protein product is CASSHLALGDTQYF.

This clone has a single count. V usage is TRBV18 and J usage is TRBJ1-2; 8 nucleotides match TRBD1. V lost 8 bases to trimming and J lost 2 bases; unmatched junction nucleotides: 4. Germline V gene sequence: CDR1 KGHSH, CDR2 LQKENI. This CDR3 has 13 residues. The CDR3: CASATGGNYGYTF. Here the CDR3 DNA reads TGTGCCAGCGCTACAGGGGGGAACTATGGCTACACCTTC.

This chain links TRBV4-1 with TRBJ2-1; possible D gene TRBD2, 6 bases. Germline V CDR1 and CDR2: MGHRA, YSYEKL. Trimming pared 0 bases from V and 9 bases from J, leaving 9 bases between. The CDR3 runs 13 residues. DNA of the CDR3: TGCGCCAGCAGCCAAGAGACCGGGGGTGAGCAGTTCTTC. Translated: CASSQETGGEQFF.

The gene calls are TRBV5-4 and TRBJ2-1, with D perhaps TRBD2 (6 bases). The CDR3 is 15 amino acids. Germline-derived CDR1 and CDR2 are SGHNT and YYREEE (reference sequence). V lost 2 bases, J lost 1 base, and 10 bases lay in between. The chain's CDR3 is CASSLSSVSYNEQFF. CDR3 DNA sequence: TGTGCCAGCAGCTTATCTAGCGTTTCCTACAATGAGCAGTTCTTC.

The chain joins TRBV7-9 to TRBJ2-1; 9 positions match TRBD1. The germline V gene has CDR1 SEHNR and CDR2 FQNEAQ (reference sequence). V lost 1 base to trimming and J lost 9 bases; unmatched junction nucleotides: 7. The CDR3 has 15 residues. CDR3 in amino acids: CASSLGEAQGAEQFF. DNA for the CDR3: TGTGCCAGCAGCTTAGGGGAAGCACAGGGGGCTGAGCAGTTCTTC.

Only one count was recorded for this clone. The chain combines TRBV11-3 with TRBJ2-3; D is undetermined. Germline CDR1 and CDR2: SGHNT and YENEEA. The CDR3 extends over 13 amino acids. The V end lost 3 bases, the J end lost 2 bases, and 6 bases lay between the germline ends. CDR3 region: CASSLGFTDTQYF. DNA of the CDR3: TGTGCCAGCAGCTTGGGATTCACAGATACGCAGTATTTT.

The rearrangement uses TRBV2 and TRBJ1-3; D uncertain. This CDR3 is built from 15 residues. Trimming shortened V by 4 bases and J by 2 bases, and 12 bases separated the two germline ends. Germline-derived CDR1 and CDR2 are SNHLY and FYNNEI. The chain's CDR3 is CASSVEEFPGNTIYF. The CDR3 DNA is TGTGCCAGCAGTGTAGAGGAGTTTCCTGGAAACACCATATATTTT.

The chain combines TRBV10-2 with TRBJ2-3; D is perhaps TRBD2 (6 bases). Germline V gene data show CDR1 as WSHSY and CDR2 as SAAADI. This CDR3 spans 12 amino acids. CDR3 in amino acids: CANKRGTDTQYF. The DNA of the CDR3 is TGCGCGAACAAGCGGGGCACAGATACGCAGTATTTT.

The chain carries TRBV2 and TRBJ1-2; possibly TRBD1 for D (6 bases). Germline-derived CDR1 and CDR2 are SNHLY and FYNNEI. Trimming stripped 4 bases from V and 3 bases from J, with 12 bases between. CDR3 length equals 14 residues. CDR3 DNA: TGTGCCAGCAGTGCGAACGGACAGTACTATGGCTACACCTTC. Translation gives CASSANGQYYGYTF.

The chain is built from TRBV21-1 and TRBJ1-2; the table's D call, TRBD1, has no DNA check behind it. TRBV21-1 is a recognized pseudogene. The CDR3 length is 12 residues. In DNA, the CDR3 is TGTGCCAGCGACCAGGGGGCGGATGGCTACACCTTC. It is translated as CASDQGADGYTF.

A single count supports this clone. The chain links TRBV6-2 or TRBV6-3 to TRBJ1-5; 8 bases agree with TRBD1. Germline CDR1 is MNHEY and CDR2 is SVGEGT. J gave up 0 bases and V 2 bases, and 6 bases lay outside the gene matches. This CDR3 is built from 17 residues. DNA for the CDR3: TGTGCCAGCAGTTACCTCAAGACAGGGGCTAGCAATCAGCCCCAGCATTTT. This codes for CASSYLKTGASNQPQHF.

The genes are TRBV7-5 and TRBJ2-3; TRBD2, the table's D call, was not compared with the DNA. TRBV7-5 has pseudogene status. The CDR3 runs 16 residues. Written as DNA, the CDR3 is TGTGCCAGAAGCTCAAGCAGGGGAGGGAGCACAGATACGCAGTATTTT. It is translated as CARSSSRGGSTDTQYF.